This T cell receptor (beta chain) is drawn from a study of early T cells in non-severe SARS-CoV-2 infection. Germline V lookup: CDR1 SGHAT, CDR2 FQNNGV. The J segment lost 9 bases and the V segment lost 3 bases, leaving 14 bases of the junction unmatched. The CDR3 spans 18 residues. MiXCR, applied by TCRdb to the 5' RACE reads, yields one record per CDR3 protein. The sample lists tens of thousands of distinct CDR3 sequences, 16% occurring once. Study results and limitations: Anti-spike CD8 specificities were favored by VDJdb matching, whose results missed private and CD4 specificities.

This clonotype turned up a few times. Its target is not known. The sample was whole blood, taken at baseline. The sequence was obtained from an adult who was a healthcare worker with PCR-confirmed SARS-CoV-2 infection or an uninfected control (not recorded which). The chain recombines TRBV11-2 with TRBJ2-1, with TRBD2 matching over 13 bases. The CDR3 loop is CASSFRPELAGGPTEQFF. Here the CDR3 DNA reads TGTGCCAGCAGCTTTCGACCGGAACTAGCGGGAGGGCCCACTGAGCAGTTCTTC.